This T cell receptor beta chain was retrieved from a study of blood T cell repertoires in COVID-19. Study background: Donors in the United States, Italy and Spain gave samples during acute or convalescent COVID-19. Sources were T cells, B-cell-depleted T cells, or PBMCs; the material itself was cDNA or gDNA.

The trim removed 6 bases at V and 0 bases at J, leaving 5 bases unmatched. The germline V gene encodes CDR1 LNHDA and CDR2 SQIVND (reference sequence). This CDR3 has 16 amino acids. Study processing details: Cell counts per sample came from amplifying reference gene primers. The assay was immunoSEQ multiplex PCR, and TCRdb's table has in-frame clones only and misses some. From that table come the V and J calls and clone size; the DNA was used to work out D and trimming. The data contain 150,000 to 200,000 clones, more than 85% of them singletons. V gene TRBV19 combines with J gene TRBJ2-6; TRBD2 agrees at 7 bases. The TCR comes from a man in his 70s with active or convalescent COVID-19. The source material was peripheral blood. CDR3 loop: CASRMRGTSGANVLTF. The CDR3, as DNA: TGTGCCAGTAGAATGCGGGGGACCTCTGGGGCCAACGTCCTGACTTTC.